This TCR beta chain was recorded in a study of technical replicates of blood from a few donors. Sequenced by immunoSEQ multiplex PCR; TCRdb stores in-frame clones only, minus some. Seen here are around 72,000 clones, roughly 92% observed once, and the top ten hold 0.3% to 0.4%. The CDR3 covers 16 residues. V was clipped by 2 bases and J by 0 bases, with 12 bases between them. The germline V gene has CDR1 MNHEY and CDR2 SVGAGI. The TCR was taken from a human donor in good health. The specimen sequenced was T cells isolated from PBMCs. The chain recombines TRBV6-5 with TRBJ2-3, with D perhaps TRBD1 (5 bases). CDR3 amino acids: CASSYIRTTSTDTQYF. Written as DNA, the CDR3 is TGTGCCAGCAGTTACATTCGGACAACTAGCACAGATACGCAGTATTTT.